Below, 12 T cell receptor beta chains from the same sample are listed, as sequenced in a study of post-analysis software for immune sequencing data. Prepared TCR beta cDNA libraries contained unique molecular identifiers. TCRdb called the PCR reads again in MiXCR, with one record for every CDR3 protein. The sample consists of about 820,000 distinct CDR3 sequences, approximately 50% of them appearing once. Study-wide findings and caveats: About five TRBV segments occurring more often in patients than controls included TRBV5-6, TRBV5-1 and TRBV20-1.

Which antigens these TCRs recognize remains unknown. Sequenced material: blood. The receptors originated from a girl between 10 and 17 years old with multiple sclerosis.

The chain uses TRBV7-3 and TRBJ1-1; possible D gene TRBD1, 5 bases. Looked up from germline, CDR1 is SGHTA and CDR2 is FQGTGA. Trimming left V 1 base short and J 3 bases short, with 6 bases between. The CDR3 loop spans 13 amino acids. CDR3 sequence: CASSLIGDTEAFF. CDR3 coding DNA: TGTGCCAGCAGCTTAATAGGGGACACTGAAGCTTTCTTT.

This clonotype was picked up a small number of times. The rearrangement joins TRBV2 to TRBJ2-2; no firm D call. The CDR3 totals 12 residues. The V gene's germline CDR1 is SNHLY and CDR2 FYNNEI. V lost 6 bases to trimming and J lost 1 base, with 3 bases between them. The DNA for the CDR3 is TGTGCCAGCAGGGGGAACACCGGGGAGCTGTTTTTT. Residues: CASRGNTGELFF.

This clonotype was picked up one time. V usage is TRBV6-2 or TRBV6-3 and J usage is TRBJ2-7, with 15 bases lining up with TRBD2. This CDR3 region has 21 residues. CDR1 is MNHEY and CDR2 is SVGEGT in the germline V gene. With 6 bases clipped from V and 0 bases from J, the junction kept 18 bases outside the gene matches. CDR3 sequence: CASRPKSGLAGGYILSYEQYF. CDR3 in DNA: TGTGCCAGCAGACCCAAGTCGGGACTAGCGGGAGGTTATATCCTCTCCTACGAGCAGTACTTC.

This rearrangement joins TRBV7-2 to TRBJ1-1; TRBD1 aligns across 10 bases. Germline V gene sequence: CDR1 SGHTA, CDR2 FQGNSA. CDR3 length: 14 residues. J lost 8 bases, V lost 5 bases, and 8 bases had no gene match. CDR3 protein: CASSTRQGATEAFF. CDR3 coding DNA: TGTGCCAGCAGCACAAGACAGGGGGCGACGGAAGCTTTCTTT.

The V call is TRBV2, the J call TRBJ2-7; TRBD2 matches at 7 bases. Germline assignment: CDR1 SNHLY and CDR2 FYNNEI. This CDR3 has 19 residues. The ends lost 3 bases at V and 1 base at J; junction bases unmatched: 18. The CDR3 spells CASSDRGLRGTIGSYEQYF. CDR3 in DNA: TGTGCCAGCAGTGATCGGGGACTACGCGGGACTATAGGATCCTACGAGCAGTACTTC.

V is TRBV5-1 and J is TRBJ1-2; a possible D gene is TRBD1 (5 bases). V was clipped by 1 base and J by 3 bases, with 16 bases between them. This CDR3 is built from 16 residues. Per the germline V gene, CDR1 is SGHRS and CDR2 is YFSETQ. The CDR3 loop reads CASSLSAGKGDYGYTF. The CDR3 DNA reads as TGCGCCAGCAGCTTGTCGGCAGGGAAGGGAGACTATGGCTACACCTTC.

The sample holds many counts of this clonotype. This chain connects TRBV29-1 to TRBJ2-7, with D perhaps matching TRBD1 or TRBD2 (6 bases each). V was pared by 1 base and J by 6 bases, with 16 bases between. Germline CDR1 reads SQVTM; CDR2 reads ANQGSEA. The CDR3 spans 14 residues. CDR3 protein: CSVEGVGGLTEQYF. The CDR3 region has the DNA TGCAGCGTTGAAGGCGTCGGGGGCCTCACCGAGCAGTACTTC.

The chain has TRBV20-1 and TRBJ1-2; D is possibly TRBD1 (5 bases). This CDR3 spans 17 amino acids. Per germline, CDR1 DFQATT and CDR2 SNEGSKA (reference sequence). Trimming shortened V by 3 bases and J by 0 bases, and 20 bases separated the two germline ends. CDR3 protein: CSASRFGTDIPNYGYTF. In DNA form, the CDR3 reads TGCAGTGCTAGCCGGTTCGGGACGGATATCCCTAACTATGGCTACACCTTC.

The J gene is TRBJ2-2, the V gene TRBV20-1, with D possibly being TRBD1 (5 bases). Trimming shortened V by 4 bases and J by 0 bases, and 18 bases separated the two germline ends. Germline V gives CDR1 DFQATT, CDR2 SNEGSKA (reference sequence). The CDR3 sequence is 17 residues long. The CDR3 spells CSAKSRFAGSNTGELFF. CDR3 in DNA: TGCAGTGCTAAATCTAGATTTGCAGGGTCGAACACCGGGGAGCTGTTTTTT.

This clonotype was counted only a few times. The V call is TRBV12-3 or TRBV12-4, the J call TRBJ2-5; D gene unclear. Between the trimmed V and J ends, which lost 2 bases and 2 bases, there was a span of 15 bases. CDR3 length: 16 amino acids. As DNA, the CDR3 is TGTGCCAGCAGTTTATCGCCCGCGAAAGCACAAGAGACCCAGTACTTC. Translated, it gives CASSLSPAKAQETQYF.

The chain recombines TRBV15 with TRBJ2-5; the D is unclear. CDR3 length equals 14 residues. Deletions cut 1 base from V and 0 bases from J, with 6 bases between. The germline V gene has CDR1 LNHNV and CDR2 YYDKDF (reference sequence). The CDR3 DNA reads TGTGCCACCAGCAGAGCAACACACCAAGAGACCCAGTACTTC. This translates into CATSRATHQETQYF.

The V and J genes are TRBV10-1 and TRBJ1-3; D is undetermined. This CDR3 has 13 amino acids. The V gene lost 4 bases and the J gene lost 2 bases, with 6 bases spanning the gap. Germline lookup yields CDR1 WNHNN and CDR2 SYGVQD (reference sequence). CDR3 sequence reads: CASSVKTGNTIYF. In DNA form, the CDR3 reads TGCGCCAGCAGTGTCAAGACTGGAAACACCATATATTTT.